The 18 T cell receptor beta chains given below trace back to one sample, sequenced in a study of human T cells and chemical hapten exposure. TCRdb itself ran the RACE reads through MiXCR, one entry per CDR3 protein. The sample holds about 110,000 distinct CDR3 sequences, approximately 8.8% seen once. Time point given: patch test 2, 6 weeks after DPC sensitization. Indicated treatment: therapeutic diphenylcyclopropenone sensitization with weekly scalp DPC. Source: whole blood, taken in connection with sensitization to the hapten diphenylcyclopropenone (DPC). These receptors all come from a woman in her thirties or forties with alopecia areata. Some clones in this sample may be carry-over from other donors' samples.

This clonotype showed up just a few times. The chain uses TRBV19 and TRBJ2-7; 7 nucleotides agree with TRBD1. Looked up from germline, CDR1 is LNHDA and CDR2 is SQIVND (reference sequence). V shed 6 bases, J shed 5 bases, and the junction held 7 bases outside the gene matches. There are 13 residues in the CDR3. CDR3 sequence reads: CASRTSQGDEQYF. Written as DNA, the CDR3 is TGTGCCAGTAGAACCAGCCAGGGGGACGAGCAGTACTTC.

This clonotype appeared a few times. The chain uses TRBV12-5 and TRBJ1-4, with 9 positions matching TRBD1. V shed 5 bases and J 8 bases; nucleotides not matched to a gene: 6. The CDR3 has 14 amino acids. Germline CDR1 LGHNT, CDR2 FRNRAP. CDR3 residues: CASGPRTGEEKLFF. The CDR3 nucleotides read TGTGCTAGTGGTCCTCGGACAGGGGAGGAAAAACTGTTTTTT.

The table lists this clonotype with a few counts. The chain joins TRBV11-2 to TRBJ1-2, with 9 bases matching TRBD1. The V gene end was trimmed by 5 bases and the J gene end by 7 bases; junction bases not matched to a gene: 5. The germline gives CDR1 SGHAT, CDR2 FQNNGV. There are 13 residues in the CDR3. CDR3 DNA sequence: TGTGCCAGCAGCACGGGACAGGGAACTGGCTACACCTTC. Amino acids: CASSTGQGTGYTF.

This clonotype was counted ten times or more. The chain carries TRBV9 and TRBJ2-2; D is undetermined. CDR1 and CDR2 (germline): SGDLS, YYNGEE. Trimming left V 0 bases short and J 13 bases short, with 16 bases between. The CDR3 has 14 residues. The CDR3: CASSVGLIPSWLFF. CDR3 in DNA: TGTGCCAGCAGCGTAGGACTTATCCCATCTTGGCTGTTTTTT.

There are a few counts of this clonotype. The chain carries TRBV30 and TRBJ1-2; D possibly corresponds to TRBD1 (6 bases). This CDR3 contains 16 residues. V lost 0 bases and J 4 bases, leaving 18 bases between the germline ends. Germline V gene data show CDR1 as GTSNPN and CDR2 as SVGIG (reference sequence). The CDR3 nucleotides read TGTGCCTGGAGTGTGGTCGGTCAGGGGACCTTCTATGGCTACACCTTC. Protein: CAWSVVGQGTFYGYTF.

This clonotype has just a few counts. This chain uses TRBV29-1 with TRBJ2-1; 8 nucleotides line up with TRBD2. CDR3 length equals 13 residues. Germline-derived CDR1 and CDR2 are SQVTM and ANQGSEA. J gave up 9 bases and V 4 bases, and 8 bases lay outside the gene matches. The CDR3 DNA sequence: TGCAGCGTTGGAATAGCGGGGATGGGTGAGCAGTTCTTC. It codes for CSVGIAGMGEQFF.

This clonotype was recorded many times. The chain recombines TRBV20-1 with TRBJ1-4; 7 bases agree with TRBD1. Germline V gives CDR1 DFQATT, CDR2 SNEGSKA (reference sequence). This CDR3 has 15 residues. V dropped 1 base and J dropped 7; count of bases not matched to a gene: 9. CDR3 in DNA: TGCAGTGCTAGAGCCCCGGGGCAGGGGGGTGAAAAACTGTTTTTT. Protein sequence: CSARAPGQGGEKLFF.

This clonotype was observed at least ten times. The V call is TRBV27, the J call TRBJ1-1; TRBD1 is a possible D gene (6 bases). The V end lost 5 bases, the J end lost 4 bases, and 17 bases lay between the germline ends. Looked up from germline, CDR1 is MNHEY and CDR2 is SMNVEV (reference sequence). This CDR3 region has 15 residues. CDR3 protein: CASSVTPRGATEAFF. DNA of the CDR3: TGTGCCAGCAGTGTTACCCCCCGGGGGGCCACTGAAGCTTTCTTT.

Concerning this clonotype itself: A much larger clone lies a single base off, so this may be a read error. J is TRBJ2-1 and V is TRBV24-1, with D possibly matching TRBD2 (5 bases). Germline V CDR1 and CDR2: KGHDR, SFDVKD. There are 17 residues in the CDR3. The CDR3 DNA is TGTGCCACCTGTGATGAGATGAGGGCAACTAGCTACAATGAGCAGTTCTTC. It translates to CATCDEMRATSYNEQFF.

Many counts were recorded for this clonotype. The chain carries TRBV5-1 and TRBJ1-5; 7 bases agree with TRBD1. The CDR3 covers 15 residues. Germline assignment: CDR1 SGHRS and CDR2 YFSETQ. V was clipped by 4 bases and J by 4 bases; unmatched bases: 8. CDR3 loop: CASSPGGDSNQPQHF. The DNA for the CDR3 is TGCGCCAGCAGCCCAGGGGGGGACAGTAATCAGCCCCAGCATTTT.

DNA for the CDR3: TGTGCCAGCTCACCACAATCCGGGAACAGGGGAGCAGATACGCAGTATTTT. Amino acid sequence: CASSPQSGNRGADTQYF. The chain couples TRBV18 to TRBJ2-3; TRBD1 matches 7 bases. CDR1 and CDR2 from the germline V gene are KGHSH and LQKENI. The V segment lost 1 base and the J segment 4 bases; nucleotides outside the gene matches: 11. This CDR3 region has 17 residues.

This clonotype has just a few counts. This sequence joins TRBV6-1 and TRBJ1-5, with D possibly matching TRBD1 (5 bases). V lost 2 bases and J 5 bases, leaving 13 bases between the germline ends. Germline assignment: CDR1 MNHNS and CDR2 SASEGT. The CDR3 has 15 amino acids. CDR3 residues: CASSESRASYQPQHF. CDR3 DNA: TGTGCCAGCAGTGAATCCAGGGCCTCATATCAGCCCCAGCATTTT.

In its sample, this clonotype was seen a few times. The chain combines TRBV7-2 with TRBJ2-5; D not certain. Per germline, CDR1 SGHTA and CDR2 FQGNSA. This CDR3 region has 13 residues. Trimming cost V 1 base and J 1 base, with 4 bases left between them. The CDR3 DNA sequence: TGTGCCAGCAGCTTAGTGTTCCAAGAGACCCAGTACTTC. This sequence encodes CASSLVFQETQYF.

V is TRBV7-8 and J is TRBJ1-1; a possible D gene is TRBD1 (5 bases). Trimming left V 1 base short and J 7 bases short, with 13 bases between. CDR1 is SGHVS and CDR2 is FQNEAQ in the germline V gene. The CDR3 is 14 amino acids. As DNA, the CDR3 is TGTGCCAGCAGCTTAGTGGGGGGATGGGGTGAAGCTTTCTTT. Translation gives CASSLVGGWGEAFF. Variable domain in full (rest from reference TRBV7-8 and TRBJ1-1): GAGVSQSPRYKVAKRGQDVALRCDPISGHVSLFWYQQALGQGPEFLTYFQNEAQLDKSGLPSDRFFAERPEGSVSTLKIQRTQQEDSAVYLCASSLVGGWGEAFFGQGTRLTVV.

The chain joins TRBV11-2 to TRBJ2-3, with TRBD1 matching over 7 bases. The CDR3 covers 14 residues. Germline loops: CDR1 SGHAT, CDR2 FQNNGV. Germline trimming cut 5 bases from V and 9 bases from J; bases unmatched to any gene: 11. The CDR3 sequence: CASSPIKGAGTQYF. Written as DNA, the CDR3 is TGTGCCAGCAGCCCGATAAAGGGGGCAGGCACGCAGTATTTT.

This clonotype has a handful of counts. The rearrangement links TRBV5-5 to TRBJ2-1; D tentatively reads TRBD1 or TRBD2 (5 bases each). Germline CDR1 and CDR2: SGHKS and YYEKEE (reference sequence). The V end was cut by 2 bases, the J end by 12 bases, with 12 bases between. The CDR3 extends over 12 amino acids. The CDR3 loop reads CASSFRGRTQFF. In DNA form, the CDR3 reads TGTGCCAGCAGCTTCCGGGGACGGACGCAGTTCTTC.

This clonotype showed up just a few times. The V and J genes are TRBV6-5 and TRBJ1-2; weak D call: TRBD1 (5 bases). V was clipped by 6 bases and J by 7 bases, with 18 bases between them. The CDR3 consists of 14 residues. Germline CDR1 MNHEY, CDR2 SVGAGI. CDR3 sequence (DNA): TGTGCCAGCAGATACAATGGGGGAGAAGGTGGCTACACCTTC. It is translated as CASRYNGGEGGYTF.

The sample holds many counts of this clonotype. The chain is built from TRBV13 and TRBJ1-1; D gene unclear. Germline V gene lookup returns CDR1 PRHDT and CDR2 FYEKMQ (reference sequence). This CDR3 spans 11 amino acids. The V end lost 0 bases, the J end lost 10 bases, and 6 bases lay between the germline ends. This CDR3 reads CASSLGDLAFF. The CDR3 coding sequence is TGTGCCAGCAGCTTAGGAGACCTAGCTTTCTTT.